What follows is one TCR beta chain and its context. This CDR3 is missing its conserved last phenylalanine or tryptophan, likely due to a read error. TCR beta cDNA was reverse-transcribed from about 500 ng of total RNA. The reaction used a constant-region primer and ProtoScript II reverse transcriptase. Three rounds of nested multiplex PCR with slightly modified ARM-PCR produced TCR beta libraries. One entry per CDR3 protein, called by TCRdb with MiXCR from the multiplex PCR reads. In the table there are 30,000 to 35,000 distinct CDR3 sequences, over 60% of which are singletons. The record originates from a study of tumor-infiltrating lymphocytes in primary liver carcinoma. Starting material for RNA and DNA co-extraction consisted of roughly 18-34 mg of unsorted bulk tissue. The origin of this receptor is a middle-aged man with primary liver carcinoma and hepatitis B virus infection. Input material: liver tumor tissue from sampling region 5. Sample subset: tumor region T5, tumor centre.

The CDR3, as DNA: TGTGCTAGCAGCCCCCTGACAGGAACCCAGCCCCAGCATCTT. Protein sequence: CASSPLTGTQPQHL. This chain connects TRBV28 to TRBJ1-5; a possible D gene is TRBD1 (6 bases). Per the germline V gene, CDR1 is MDHEN and CDR2 is SYDVKM. The CDR3 sequence is 14 residues long.